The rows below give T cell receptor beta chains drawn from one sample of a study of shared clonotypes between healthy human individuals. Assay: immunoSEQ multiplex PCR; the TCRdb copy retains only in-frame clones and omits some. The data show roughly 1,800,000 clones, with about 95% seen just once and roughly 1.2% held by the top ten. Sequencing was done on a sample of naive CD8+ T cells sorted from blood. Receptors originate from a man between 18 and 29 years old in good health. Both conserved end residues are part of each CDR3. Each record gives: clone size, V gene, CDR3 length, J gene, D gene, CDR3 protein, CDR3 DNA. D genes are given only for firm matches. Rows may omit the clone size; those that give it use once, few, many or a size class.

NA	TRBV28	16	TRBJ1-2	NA	CASSPTGTPTNYGYTF	TGTGCCAGCAGCCCTACCGGGACTCCAACTAACTATGGCTACACCTTC
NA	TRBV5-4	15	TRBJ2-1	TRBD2	CASSLEAGASNEQFF	TGTGCCAGCAGCTTGGAAGCGGGGGCATCCAATGAGCAGTTCTTC
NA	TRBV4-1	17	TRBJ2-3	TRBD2	CASSLGLAGGDTDTQYF	TGCGCCAGCAGCCTCGGACTAGCGGGAGGGGACACAGATACGCAGTATTTT
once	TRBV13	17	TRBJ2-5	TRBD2	CASSYLRTSGGQETQYF	TGTGCCAGCAGCTACCTCCGGACTAGCGGGGGCCAAGAGACCCAGTACTTC
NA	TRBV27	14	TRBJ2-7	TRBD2	CASSSSGPSYEQYF	TGTGCCAGCAGTTCTAGCGGACCGTCCTACGAGCAGTACTTC
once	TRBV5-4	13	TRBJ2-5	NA	CASSLRGGETQYF	TGTGCCAGCAGCTTACGGGGAGGTGAGACCCAGTACTTC
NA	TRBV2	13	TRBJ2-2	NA	CAKGVADTGELFF	TGTGCCAAAGGCGTGGCGGACACCGGGGAGCTGTTTTTT
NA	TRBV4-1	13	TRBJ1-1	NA	CASSQGDRREAFF	TGCGCCAGCAGCCAAGGCGACAGGCGGGAAGCTTTCTTT
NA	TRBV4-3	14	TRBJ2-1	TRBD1	CASSQTGTGYEQFF	TGCGCCAGCAGCCAAACCGGGACAGGGTACGAGCAGTTCTTC
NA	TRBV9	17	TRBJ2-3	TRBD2	CASSVGTSGTYRDTQYF	TGTGCCAGCAGCGTAGGGACTAGCGGTACTTATAGAGATACGCAGTATTTT
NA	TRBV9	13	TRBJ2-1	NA	CASSDGGEYEQFF	TGTGCCAGCAGCGACGGAGGGGAGTATGAGCAGTTCTTC
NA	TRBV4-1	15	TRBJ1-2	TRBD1	CASSQEDRGLYGYTF	TGCGCCAGCAGCCAAGAGGACAGGGGGCTCTATGGCTACACCTTC
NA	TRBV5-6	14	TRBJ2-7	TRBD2	CASSLSGTSYEQYF	TGTGCCAGCAGCTTAAGCGGGACCTCCTACGAGCAGTACTTC
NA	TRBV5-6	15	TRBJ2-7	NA	CASGPQHGLSYEQYF	TGTGCCAGCGGACCCCAACACGGGCTCTCCTACGAGCAGTACTTC
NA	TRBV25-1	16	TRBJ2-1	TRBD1	CASSEYMDRGGDEQFF	TGTGCCAGCAGTGAATATATGGACAGGGGTGGCGATGAGCAGTTCTTC
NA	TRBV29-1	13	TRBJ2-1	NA	CSVTNDNQREQFF	TGCAGCGTTACCAACGACAACCAACGTGAGCAGTTCTTC
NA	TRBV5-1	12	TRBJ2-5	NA	CASSSPQETQYF	TGCGCCAGCAGCTCCCCCCAAGAGACCCAGTACTTC
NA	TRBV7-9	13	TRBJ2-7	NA	CASSLVLGGEQYF	TGTGCCAGCAGCTTAGTATTGGGGGGAGAGCAGTACTTC
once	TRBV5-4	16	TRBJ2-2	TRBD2	CASSFLGGGVTGELFF	TGTGCCAGCAGCTTCCTAGGCGGGGGGGTTACCGGGGAGCTGTTTTTT
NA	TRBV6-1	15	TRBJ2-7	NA	CASSEGPGATYEQYF	TGTGCCAGCAGTGAAGGTCCGGGAGCCACCTACGAGCAGTACTTC
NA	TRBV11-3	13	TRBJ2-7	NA	CASSSAGTYEQYF	TGTGCCAGCAGCTCTGCAGGGACCTACGAGCAGTACTTC
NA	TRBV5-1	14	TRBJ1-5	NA	CAILTLMRGQPQHF	TGCGCCATACTGACCCTGATGAGGGGTCAGCCCCAGCATTTT
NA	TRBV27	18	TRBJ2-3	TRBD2	CASSLSIGIAGSTDTQYF	TGTGCCAGCAGTTTATCGATCGGGATAGCGGGGAGCACAGATACGCAGTATTTT
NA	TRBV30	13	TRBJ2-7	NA	CAWSSGESYEQYF	TGTGCCTGGAGTTCGGGGGAGTCCTACGAGCAGTACTTC
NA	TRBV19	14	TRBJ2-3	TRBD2	CATKLAGVKDTQYF	TGTGCCACGAAACTAGCGGGAGTCAAAGATACGCAGTATTTT
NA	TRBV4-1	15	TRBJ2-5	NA	CASSQGRGSQETQYF	TGCGCCAGCAGCCAAGGACGGGGCAGTCAAGAGACCCAGTACTTC
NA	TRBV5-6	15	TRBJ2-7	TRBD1	CASSLGGTGNYEQYF	TGTGCCAGCAGCTTGGGAGGGACAGGGAACTACGAGCAGTACTTC
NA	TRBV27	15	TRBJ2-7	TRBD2	CASHPSGLATYEQYF	TGTGCCAGCCATCCGTCGGGACTAGCGACGTACGAGCAGTACTTC
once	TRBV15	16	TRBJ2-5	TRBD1	CATSRDPTGVDETQYF	TGTGCCACCAGCAGAGATCCGACAGGGGTTGATGAGACCCAGTACTTC
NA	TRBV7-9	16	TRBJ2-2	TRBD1	CASSLPGQGATGELFF	TGTGCCAGCAGCTTACCCGGACAGGGGGCAACCGGGGAGCTGTTTTTT
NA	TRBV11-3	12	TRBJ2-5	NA	CASSFPLDTQYF	TGTGCCAGCAGCTTCCCCTTAGACACCCAGTACTTC
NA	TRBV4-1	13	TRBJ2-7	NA	CASSRRESYEQYF	TGCGCCAGCAGCCGGAGGGAGTCCTACGAGCAGTACTTC
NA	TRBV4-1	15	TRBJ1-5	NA	CASSQDRGFSSPQHF	TGCGCCAGCAGCCAAGATCGAGGATTTTCGTCGCCCCAGCATTTT
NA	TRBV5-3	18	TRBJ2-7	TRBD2	CARRLPGLAGDLPYEQYF	TGTGCCAGAAGATTACCGGGACTAGCGGGAGACCTCCCCTACGAGCAGTACTTC
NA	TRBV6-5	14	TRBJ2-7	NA	CASSYSRGMGEQYF	TGTGCCAGCAGTTACTCTCGGGGGATGGGAGAGCAGTACTTC
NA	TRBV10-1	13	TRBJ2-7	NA	CAKRTKEAYEQYF	TGCGCCAAACGGACCAAGGAGGCCTACGAGCAGTACTTC
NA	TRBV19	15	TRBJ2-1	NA	CASSLGPNAYNEQFF	TGTGCCAGTAGTCTCGGTCCTAACGCCTACAATGAGCAGTTCTTC
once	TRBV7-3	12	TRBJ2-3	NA	CASSFPPDTQYF	TGTGCCAGCAGCTTTCCTCCGGATACGCAGTATTTT
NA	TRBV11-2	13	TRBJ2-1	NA	CASSLGPRNEQFF	TGTGCCAGCAGCTTAGGCCCGCGGAATGAGCAGTTCTTC
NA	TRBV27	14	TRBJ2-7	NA	CASSLIDRSWEQYF	TGTGCCAGCAGTTTAATCGACAGATCGTGGGAGCAGTACTTC
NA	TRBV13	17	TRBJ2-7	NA	CASSLGEGSWGAHEQYF	TGTGCCAGCAGCTTAGGAGAGGGTAGTTGGGGGGCCCACGAGCAGTACTTC
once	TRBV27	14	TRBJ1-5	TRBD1	CASRPGQGNQPQHF	TGTGCCAGCAGACCTGGACAGGGAAATCAGCCCCAGCATTTT
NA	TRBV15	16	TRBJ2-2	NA	CATSRKGVGFTGELFF	TGTGCCACCAGCAGAAAGGGGGTCGGTTTCACCGGGGAGCTGTTTTTT